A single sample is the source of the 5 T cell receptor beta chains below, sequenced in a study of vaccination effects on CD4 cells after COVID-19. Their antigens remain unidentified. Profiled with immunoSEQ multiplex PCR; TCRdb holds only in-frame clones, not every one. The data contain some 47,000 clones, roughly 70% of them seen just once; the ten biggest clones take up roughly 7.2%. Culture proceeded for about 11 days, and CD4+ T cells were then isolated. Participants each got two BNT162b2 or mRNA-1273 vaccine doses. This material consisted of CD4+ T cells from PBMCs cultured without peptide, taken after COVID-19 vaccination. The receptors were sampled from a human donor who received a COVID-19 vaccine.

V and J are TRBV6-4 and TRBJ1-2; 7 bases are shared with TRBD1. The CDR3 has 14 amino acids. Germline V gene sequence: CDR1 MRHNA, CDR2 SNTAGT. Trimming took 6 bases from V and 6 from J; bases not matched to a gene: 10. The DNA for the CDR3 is TGTGCCAGCAGGAGTACTGACAGGGTTGATGGCTACACCTTC. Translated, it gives CASRSTDRVDGYTF.

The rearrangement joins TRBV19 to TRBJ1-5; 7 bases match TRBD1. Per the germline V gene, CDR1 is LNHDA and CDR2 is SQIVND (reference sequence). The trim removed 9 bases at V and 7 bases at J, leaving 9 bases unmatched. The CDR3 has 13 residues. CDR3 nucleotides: TGTGCCAGCAGGAAAGACAGGGTCCAGCCCCAGCATTTT. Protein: CASRKDRVQPQHF.

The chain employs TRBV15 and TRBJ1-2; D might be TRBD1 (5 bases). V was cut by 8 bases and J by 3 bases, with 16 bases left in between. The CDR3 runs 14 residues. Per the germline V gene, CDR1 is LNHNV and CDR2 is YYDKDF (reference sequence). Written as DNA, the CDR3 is TGTGCCACCCGTGGGGAGGGGAAGTACTATGGCTACACCTTC. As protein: CATRGEGKYYGYTF.

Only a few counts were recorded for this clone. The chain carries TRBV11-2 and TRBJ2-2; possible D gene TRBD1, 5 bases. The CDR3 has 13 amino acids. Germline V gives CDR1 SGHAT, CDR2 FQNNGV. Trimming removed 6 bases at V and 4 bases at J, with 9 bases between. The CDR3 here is CASSRQFTGELFF. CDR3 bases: TGTGCCAGCAGTCGACAGTTCACCGGGGAGCTGTTTTTT.

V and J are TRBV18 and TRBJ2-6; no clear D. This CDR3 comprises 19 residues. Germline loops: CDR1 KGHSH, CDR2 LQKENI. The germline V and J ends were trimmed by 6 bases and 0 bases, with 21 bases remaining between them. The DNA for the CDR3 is TGTGCCAGCTCCTTTTCTCCGGCAGAGAAACACTCTGGGGCCAACGTCCTGACTTTC. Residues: CASSFSPAEKHSGANVLTF.